These 5 T cell receptor beta chains were sequenced from one sample in a study of blood T cell repertoires in COVID-19. Repertoires were generated with immunoSEQ multiplex PCR, while TCRdb's copy carries only in-frame clones and drops some. The repertoire includes 350,000 to 500,000 clones, roughly 90% of them detected once, and 1.4% to 1.5% sits in the top ten. Sequencing was carried out using PBMCs or T cells enriched from blood (not recorded which). These receptor sequences come from a woman under 30 who had been exposed to COVID-19.

The rearrangement links TRBV10-3 to TRBJ1-4, with 7 bases fitting TRBD1. Germline CDR1 ENHRY, CDR2 SYGVKD. Trimming at V came to 5 bases and at J to 7 bases, leaving 10 bases not matched to a gene. The CDR3 has 15 amino acids. The CDR3 reads CAISPKEGAGEKLFF. The CDR3 DNA reads as TGTGCCATCAGTCCAAAGGAGGGGGCAGGTGAAAAACTGTTTTTT.

The chain employs TRBV18 and TRBJ2-1; TRBD2 might be the D (5 bases). Germline V gene data show CDR1 as KGHSH and CDR2 as LQKENI. V was trimmed by 5 bases and J by 3 bases, leaving 14 bases between them. CDR3 size: 15 residues. CDR3 coding DNA: TGTGCCAGCTCATCGGATCGGGGATTCTACAATGAGCAGTTCTTC. This encodes CASSSDRGFYNEQFF.

The rearrangement joins TRBV11-3 to TRBJ2-7; 9 positions agree with TRBD2. The CDR3 is made up of 19 amino acids. Germline assignment: CDR1 SGHNT and CDR2 YENEEA. The J segment lost 1 base and the V segment lost 4 bases, leaving 17 bases of the junction unmatched. The CDR3 region has the DNA TGTGCCAGCAGCTCCCGCGGGTTTATCGGACTAGCGAGTTCCTACGAGCAGTACTTC. It yields the protein CASSSRGFIGLASSYEQYF.

The V and J genes are TRBV29-1 and TRBJ2-5; 15 positions agree with TRBD2. The V gene's germline CDR1 is SQVTM and CDR2 ANQGSEA. The CDR3 totals 15 residues. V shed 7 bases and J 2 bases; nucleotides not matched to a gene: 5. CDR3 DNA: TGCAGCGCTGGGACTAGCGGGAGGTCTCAAGAGACCCAGTACTTC. This codes for CSAGTSGRSQETQYF.

CDR3 amino acids: CASSLGGPNSNQPQHF. The CDR3 nucleotides read TGTGCCAGCAGCTTGGGGGGCCCTAATAGCAATCAGCCCCAGCATTTT. The gene calls are TRBV5-6 and TRBJ1-5, with D tentatively TRBD1 (5 bases). The CDR3 totals 16 residues. V gave up 0 bases and J gave up 0 bases, with 10 bases separating them. Per germline, CDR1 SGHDT and CDR2 YYEEEE.